Sequencing of this TCR beta chain was carried out in a study of shared T cell receptors in the human thymus. Libraries were prepared by immunoSEQ multiplex PCR; TCRdb keeps only in-frame clonotypes and omits some of them. The sample lists hundreds of thousands of clones; roughly 88% were seen once. The CDR3 has 12 residues. The V end lost 3 bases, the J end lost 7 bases, and 9 bases lay between the germline ends. Germline-derived CDR1 and CDR2 are WSHSY and SAAADI. The sample was also linked to a second study, of human thymus T cells. That report notes: The study used thymus tissue resected during corrective heart surgery. Related research examined unrelated individuals and reported that their thymic repertoires overlapped highly.

This receptor was taken from a girl in the first two years of life with a congenital heart defect. The specimen was thymocytes. The chain carries TRBV10-2 and TRBJ1-2; D is unclear. The CDR3 region has the DNA TGCGCCAGCAGTGAAGCCCGCCGTGGCTACACCTTC. Translation: CASSEARRGYTF.